These T cell receptor beta chains were read from a single sample in a study of shared clonotypes between healthy human individuals. The assay was immunoSEQ multiplex PCR, and TCRdb's table has in-frame clones only and misses some. The repertoire holds around 600,000 clones, with 95% to 98% as singletons. Input material: naive CD8+ T cells sorted from blood. The origin of the receptors is a man aged 25 to 40 in good health. Both conserved end residues are part of each CDR3. The order of the fields is D gene, J gene, V gene, CDR3 length, clone size, CDR3 DNA, CDR3 protein. A D gene is named only where the DNA matches it firmly. Clone sizes are given selectively: once, few, many, or a class where the clone is expanded.

>.|TRBJ2-1|TRBV13|13|.
TGTGCCAGCAGCTTAGGGTCTTACAATGAGCAGTTCTTC
CASSLGSYNEQFF
>.|TRBJ2-2|TRBV7-8|16|.
TGTGCCAGCAGCTTAATTGCCCTAGCTAACACCGGGGAGCTGTTTTTT
CASSLIALANTGELFF
>TRBD2|TRBJ2-1|TRBV5-6|16|.
TGTGCCAGCAGCTTGGGGGTAGCGGGGCCCTACAATGAGCAGTTCTTC
CASSLGVAGPYNEQFF
>.|TRBJ2-5|TRBV28|15|once
TGTGCCAGCAGTTTCATACGGAGGATCCAAGAGACCCAGTACTTC
CASSFIRRIQETQYF
>.|TRBJ2-3|TRBV7-6|18|.
TGTGCCAGCAGCTCCACAGGGCCCGGAGGTCCTATCACAGATACGCAGTATTTT
CASSSTGPGGPITDTQYF
>.|TRBJ1-1|TRBV11-2|12|.
TGTGCCAGTGCTACCTTGAACACTGAAGCTTTCTTT
CASATLNTEAFF
>.|TRBJ1-1|TRBV5-5|14|.
TGTGCCAGCAGCTTGAGACATCCGAACACTGAAGCTTTCTTT
CASSLRHPNTEAFF
>.|TRBJ2-7|TRBV11-2|15|.
TGTGCCAGCAGCCCCCGAGGGCGGGGCACCTACGAGCAGTACTTC
CASSPRGRGTYEQYF
>TRBD2|TRBJ2-1|TRBV2|20|.
TGTGCCAGCAGTGATGCTCGAGCGGGGACCCGCGAACCCCCTTACAATGAGCAGTTCTTC
CASSDARAGTREPPYNEQFF
>.|TRBJ2-7|TRBV7-6|14|.
TGTGCCAGCAGCTTTCGGGGTTCTGGCTACGAGCAGTACTTC
CASSFRGSGYEQYF
>.|TRBJ2-7|TRBV6-1|13|.
TGTGCCTCCCAAGGAACAATGGGCTCCGAGCAGTACTTC
CASQGTMGSEQYF
>.|TRBJ2-7|TRBV19|13|.
TGTGCCAGTAGTCTCCGGGACGGATACGAGCAGTACTTC
CASSLRDGYEQYF
>.|TRBJ2-5|TRBV21-1|15|.
TGTGCCAGCAGCACGCTAACCTACAGGAGCTGGACCCAGTACTTC
CASSTLTYRSWTQYF
>TRBD1|TRBJ2-2|TRBV15|16|once
TGTGCCACCAGCAGACCAGGGACAGTGAACACCGGGGAGCTGTTTTTT
CATSRPGTVNTGELFF
>TRBD2|TRBJ2-2|TRBV7-6|16|.
TGTGCCAGCAGCTTAGGGGGACTAGCGGGGACCGGGGAGCTGTTTTTT
CASSLGGLAGTGELFF
>.|TRBJ2-7|TRBV11-2|13|.
TGTGCCAGCAGCTGGAGTCGTAACTACGAGCAGTACTTC
CASSWSRNYEQYF
>.|TRBJ1-3|TRBV10-3|12|.
TGTGCCATCAGTGCCTCGGGAAACACCATATATTTT
CAISASGNTIYF
>TRBD2|TRBJ2-1|TRBV25-1|14|few
TGTGCCAGCAGGGGGGAGGGGTTGGGCAATGAGCAGTTCTTC
CASRGEGLGNEQFF
>.|TRBJ1-1|TRBV29-1|14|.
TGCAGCGTTGAAGAGGGGGGGAGCGGCACTGAAGCTTTCTTT
CSVEEGGSGTEAFF
>.|TRBJ1-1|TRBV4-1|16|.
TGCGCCAGCAGCCCGGGGGACGGGGGCGGCGTGACTGAAGCTTTCTTT
CASSPGDGGGVTEAFF
>.|TRBJ1-2|TRBV7-9|15|.
TGTGCCAGCAGCCATCCCGATCGGGAAAACTATGGCTACACCTTC
CASSHPDRENYGYTF
>.|TRBJ1-2|TRBV5-6|15|.
TGTGCCAGCAGCTTGGTGGGAGAGGGTATAGATGGCTACACCTTC
CASSLVGEGIDGYTF
>TRBD2|TRBJ2-5|TRBV27|15|.
TGTGCCAGCAGAAACCCAAGCGGGAACCAAGAGACCCAGTACTTC
CASRNPSGNQETQYF
>TRBD1|TRBJ2-7|TRBV2|14|.
TGTGCCAGCAGTGAAGGACAGGGGGCCTACGAGCAGTACTTC
CASSEGQGAYEQYF
>.|TRBJ2-2|TRBV4-1|15|.
TGCGCCAGCAGCCGCAGTCTAGCGAACACCGGGGAGCTGTTTTTT
CASSRSLANTGELFF
>TRBD2|TRBJ2-1|TRBV5-1|16|once
TGCGCCAGCAGCCCTAGCGGACTAGCGGTTTACAATGAGCAGTTCTTC
CASSPSGLAVYNEQFF
>TRBD1|TRBJ1-1|TRBV4-3|15|.
TGCGCCAGCAGCCATGATTTCGCAGGGGGTACTGAAGCTTTCTTT
CASSHDFAGGTEAFF
>TRBD2|TRBJ2-1|TRBV5-4|15|.
TGTGCCAGCAGCGAGACTAGCGGGAGTTTCAATGAGCAGTTCTTC
CASSETSGSFNEQFF
>TRBD1|TRBJ2-1|TRBV7-9|17|.
TGTGCCAGCAGCTTAGCGCGGGACAGGGGCGGGAACAATGAGCAGTTCTTC
CASSLARDRGGNNEQFF
>TRBD2|TRBJ2-7|TRBV29-1|13|.
TGCAGCGGATGGGCGGGAGATACCTACGAGCAGTACTTC
CSGWAGDTYEQYF
>.|TRBJ1-1|TRBV4-3|15|.
TGCGCCAGCAGCCAAGATGGGGGGGGAAACACTGAAGCTTTCTTT
CASSQDGGGNTEAFF
>TRBD1|TRBJ1-4|TRBV27|15|.
TGTGCCAGCAAGAGTACAGGGGCGGGGGGTGAAAAACTGTTTTTT
CASKSTGAGGEKLFF
>.|TRBJ2-5|TRBV29-1|14|.
TGCAGCGTTGAAGAGGACAGCCGACAAGAGACCCAGTACTTC
CSVEEDSRQETQYF
>.|TRBJ2-2|TRBV23-1|17|.
TGCGCCAGCAGTCAATCGCGGAAGACACACAACACCGGGGAGCTGTTTTTT
CASSQSRKTHNTGELFF
>TRBD1|TRBJ1-5|TRBV4-2|18|once
TGTGCCAGCAGCCTTCACGGGACAGCGGAATATAGCAATCAGCCCCAGCATTTT
CASSLHGTAEYSNQPQHF
>.|TRBJ1-2|TRBV5-1|14|.
TGCGCCAGCAGCTTGGGAGGGGCTTTGTATGGCTACACCTTC
CASSLGGALYGYTF
>TRBD2|TRBJ2-1|TRBV27|14|.
TGTGCCAGCAGTCCGGGACTAGCGTCCAATGAGCAGTTCTTC
CASSPGLASNEQFF
>.|TRBJ1-4|TRBV18|19|.
.
CASSQRFRFGEDRSEKLFF
>.|TRBJ2-2|TRBV6-6|15|.
TGTGCCAGCAGACCTCACGGTGTCTCATCCGGGGAGCTGTTTTTT
CASRPHGVSSGELFF
>TRBD2|TRBJ2-1|TRBV10-1|19|.
TGCGCCAGCAGTGAGTGGGTTCTCGGGACTAGCGGTCGATACAATGAGCAGTTCTTC
CASSEWVLGTSGRYNEQFF
>.|TRBJ2-2|TRBV5-5|12|.
TGTGCCAGCCAACCGAACACCGGGGAGCTGTTTTTT
CASQPNTGELFF